A single T cell receptor (beta chain) is shown here with its context. The antigen is unknown. The sample originates from a study of T cell responses to AZD1222 COVID-19 vaccine. Notes on the study in general: Sampled repertoires all dated from after the peak T cell response. Seropositive status at baseline applied to only a handful of AZD1222 recipients.

Assay: immunoSEQ multiplex PCR; the TCRdb copy retains only in-frame clones and omits some. The sample consists of about 67,000 clones, 80% to 90% of them appearing once. Germline V gene data show CDR1 as ENHRY and CDR2 as SYGVKD. There are 16 residues in the CDR3. V was pared by 10 bases and J by 3 bases, with 24 bases between. The rearrangement uses TRBV10-3 and TRBJ1-2, with a weak D call TRBD1 (5 bases). Sequencing used peripheral blood, obtained on day 0 of AZD1222 vaccination. The source of this sequence is an adult in good health. Here the CDR3 DNA reads TGTGCCACTAATCCTTTCGGGCAGGGAGGGGACTATGGCTACACCTTC. This sequence encodes CATNPFGQGGDYGYTF.